This entry lists 24 T cell receptor beta chains sequenced from one sample in a study of cytomegalovirus exposure and HLA in healthy donors. Use of 60 Vbeta and 13 Jbeta primers characterized the PCR. Here immunoSEQ multiplex PCR was the method, and the copy in TCRdb shows in-frame clones only, minus some. The sample includes 60,000 to 85,000 clones, under 80% seen only once; the top ten take roughly 1.5%. The material sequenced was PBMCs. Receptors were obtained from a middle-aged man in good health and CMV-seronegative.

The chain links TRBV7-9 to TRBJ2-5, with 10 nucleotides matching TRBD2. J was trimmed by 7 bases and V by 2 bases; bases with no gene match: 10. This CDR3 is 16 amino acids long. Germline-derived CDR1 and CDR2 are SEHNR and FQNEAQ (reference sequence). This CDR3 reads CASSLSPAGGPRTQYF. Here the CDR3 DNA reads TGTGCCAGCAGCTTAAGTCCAGCGGGAGGGCCGCGGACCCAGTACTTC.

The chain has TRBV28 and TRBJ1-4, with 7 bases lining up with TRBD1. The CDR3 covers 15 residues. Losses at the gene ends were 6 bases for V and 2 bases for J; bases not matched to a gene: 6. Germline V gives CDR1 MDHEN, CDR2 SYDVKM. The CDR3 region is CASRAGGRTNEKLFF. CDR3 DNA sequence: TGTGCCAGCAGGGCAGGGGGGCGGACTAATGAAAAACTGTTTTTT.

The rearrangement uses TRBV19 and TRBJ2-2, with D perhaps TRBD2 (5 bases). Germline V gene lookup returns CDR1 LNHDA and CDR2 SQIVND (reference sequence). The CDR3 contains 14 residues. V was trimmed by 6 bases and J by 2 bases, leaving 10 bases between them. This CDR3 is CASSQTKNTGELFF. The CDR3 region has the DNA TGTGCCAGTAGCCAGACTAAAAACACCGGGGAGCTGTTTTTT.

In this sample, this clone turned up a few times. This sequence joins TRBV4-2 and TRBJ2-7; D remains ambiguous. Trimming removed 4 bases at V and 2 bases at J, with 15 bases between. CDR1 and CDR2 (germline): LGHNA, YNFKEQ. This CDR3 is built from 15 residues. The CDR3 sequence: CASSPYSTRAYEQYF. CDR3 nucleotides: TGTGCCAGCAGCCCCTATAGCACCCGCGCCTACGAGCAGTACTTC.

The chain links TRBV6-1 to TRBJ1-5, with D perhaps TRBD1 (6 bases). The CDR3 runs to 13 residues. V was clipped by 6 bases and J by 4 bases, with 10 bases between them. CDR1 is MNHNS and CDR2 is SASEGT in the germline V gene. Here the CDR3 reads CASRDSRNQPQHF. Written as DNA, the CDR3 is TGTGCCAGCAGGGACAGTAGGAATCAGCCCCAGCATTTT.

The CDR3 protein is CASSPGNYEQYF. DNA of the CDR3: TGTGCCAGCAGTCCCGGGAACTACGAGCAGTACTTC. This chain joins TRBV28 and TRBJ2-7; D possibly corresponds to TRBD2 (5 bases). The CDR3 loop spans 12 amino acids. The V gene lost 5 bases and the J gene lost 3 bases, with 8 bases spanning the gap. Germline V gene lookup returns CDR1 MDHEN and CDR2 SYDVKM.

The V call is TRBV6-6, the J call TRBJ2-7; 7 bases are shared with TRBD1. V shed 7 bases and J 4 bases; nucleotides not matched to a gene: 7. Germline V lookup: CDR1 MNHNY, CDR2 SVGAGI (reference sequence). The CDR3 has 13 residues. In nucleotides, the CDR3 is TGTGCCAGCAACATGGACAGGAGGTACGAGCAGTACTTC. As protein: CASNMDRRYEQYF.

This clone was observed a single time. J is TRBJ1-3 and V is TRBV14, with 7 positions matching TRBD1. Germline V lookup: CDR1 SGHDN, CDR2 FVKESK. With V trimmed by 2 bases and J by 0 bases, 10 bases remained unmatched. CDR3 length equals 18 residues. The CDR3 reads CASSQRGGTVTSGNTIYF. The DNA for the CDR3 is TGTGCCAGCAGCCAAAGAGGGGGGACAGTTACCTCTGGAAACACCATATATTTT.

The V gene is TRBV12-2, the J gene TRBJ2-7; TRBD2 reflects the table's D call only, with no check against the DNA. TRBV12-2 is classified as a pseudogene. The CDR3 is made up of 17 amino acids. DNA for the CDR3: TGTGCAAGTCGCTTAGCTAAGAAAACCTTGAGCTCCTACGAGCAGTACTTC. Its translation is CASRLAKKTLSSYEQYF.

This chain links TRBV11-3 with TRBJ2-5; TRBD2 agrees at 8 bases. In germline, CDR1 is SGHNT, CDR2 YENEEA. CDR3 length equals 16 residues. V shed 1 base, J shed 2 bases, and the junction held 6 bases outside the gene matches. CDR3 sequence: CASSLGPSGPQETQYF. CDR3 sequence (DNA): TGTGCCAGCAGCTTAGGTCCTAGCGGGCCTCAAGAGACCCAGTACTTC.

The chain is built from TRBV27 and TRBJ1-5; TRBD1 is a possible D gene (6 bases). The CDR3 is 17 residues long. The V gene lost 6 bases and the J gene lost 0 bases, with 18 bases spanning the gap. Germline V gene data show CDR1 as MNHEY and CDR2 as SMNVEV (reference sequence). The CDR3 DNA sequence: TGTGCCAGCAGCCCTAGGACAGACCAATATAGCAATCAGCCCCAGCATTTT. Translation: CASSPRTDQYSNQPQHF.

The chain joins TRBV11-1 to TRBJ2-1, with 14 nucleotides matching TRBD2. Germline V gene data show CDR1 as SGHAT and CDR2 as FQDESV (reference sequence). This CDR3 has 18 residues. V was pared by 5 bases and J by 6 bases, with 12 bases of the junction left unmatched. CDR3 protein: CASSDPGLAGEVGNEQFF. In DNA form, the CDR3 reads TGTGCCAGCAGCGATCCGGGACTAGCGGGAGAGGTGGGCAATGAGCAGTTCTTC.

J is TRBJ2-3 and V is TRBV25-1; TRBD2 matches at 8 bases. The length of the CDR3 is 16 residues. Trimming took 1 base from V and 2 from J; bases not matched to a gene: 5. Germline V CDR1 and CDR2: MGHDK, SYGVNS. This CDR3 is CASSESVAGTTDTQYF. The CDR3 bases are TGTGCCAGCAGTGAATCAGTAGCGGGAACCACAGATACGCAGTATTTT.

This chain connects TRBV10-3 to TRBJ2-1; 9 bases agree with TRBD2. The CDR3 covers 15 residues. The trim removed 2 bases at V and 7 bases at J, leaving 6 bases unmatched. Germline V gene data show CDR1 as ENHRY and CDR2 as SYGVKD. CDR3 sequence reads: CAISEVSGSMNEQFF. DNA of the CDR3: TGTGCCATCAGTGAGGTTAGCGGGAGTATGAATGAGCAGTTCTTC.

The count of this clone is one. The chain employs TRBV4-1 and TRBJ1-3, with TRBD1 identical over 7 bases. V lost 1 base, J lost 6 bases, and 12 bases stayed unmatched. The CDR3 is made up of 17 amino acids. Germline loops: CDR1 MGHRA, CDR2 YSYEKL. CDR3 amino acids: CASSQATPTGSENTIYF. CDR3 nucleotides: TGCGCCAGCAGCCAAGCTACACCGACAGGGAGCGAAAACACCATATATTTT.

The rearrangement links TRBV5-4 to TRBJ1-1, with 9 bases identical to TRBD1. V dropped 4 bases and J dropped 3; count of bases not matched to a gene: 4. The CDR3 loop spans 14 amino acids. CDR1 SGHNT and CDR2 YYREEE come from the germline V gene (reference sequence). The CDR3 coding sequence is TGTGCCAGCAGCGCCGACAGGGGGGACACTGAAGCTTTCTTT. The encoded protein is CASSADRGDTEAFF.

The gene calls are TRBV5-6 and TRBJ2-7; no clear D gene. The V and J ends lost 1 base and 4 bases respectively, with 6 bases between them. There are 12 residues in the CDR3. Germline CDR1 and CDR2: SGHDT and YYEEEE. The CDR3 DNA reads as TGTGCCAGCAGCTTGACATTGTACGAGCAGTACTTC. This gives the protein CASSLTLYEQYF.

This clone was found once. This chain joins TRBV29-1 and TRBJ1-3, with D unresolved. V lost 0 bases and J lost 0, with 6 bases in between. The CDR3 totals 14 residues. Germline assignment: CDR1 SQVTM and CDR2 ANQGSEA. This CDR3 is CSVEDDISGNTIYF. The DNA for the CDR3 is TGCAGCGTTGAAGATGACATCTCTGGAAACACCATATATTTT.

The V and J genes are TRBV12-5 and TRBJ2-2; D gene unclear. The CDR3 length is 13 residues. The germline V and J ends were trimmed by 5 bases and 7 bases, with 11 bases remaining between them. Per germline, CDR1 LGHNT and CDR2 FRNRAP. The CDR3 DNA follows: TGTGCTAGTGGTACCGGAGCTGGCGGGGAGCTGTTTTTT. Protein: CASGTGAGGELFF.

This clone turned up a few times. The chain uses TRBV6-5 and TRBJ2-2, with TRBD2 identical over 9 bases. V trimming: 6 bases; J trimming: 1 base; junction bases outside the gene matches: 0. The CDR3 runs 14 residues. Germline V gene lookup returns CDR1 MNHEY and CDR2 SVGAGI. The CDR3 region is CASRAGGNTGELFF. For the CDR3, the DNA is TGTGCCAGCAGAGCGGGAGGGAACACCGGGGAGCTGTTTTTT.

The gene calls are TRBV19 and TRBJ1-1, with D unclear. Germline V lookup: CDR1 LNHDA, CDR2 SQIVND (reference sequence). The CDR3 runs 12 residues. V was trimmed by 5 bases and J by 1 base, leaving 5 bases between them. The DNA of the CDR3 is TGTGCCAGTAGTCGGGAGAACACTGAAGCTTTCTTT. Amino acid sequence: CASSRENTEAFF.

This clone has just a few counts. The chain has TRBV11-1 and TRBJ2-4, with 7 nucleotides matching TRBD1. CDR3 length equals 15 residues. CDR1 is SGHAT and CDR2 is FQDESV in the germline V gene (reference sequence). The ends lost 6 bases at V and 4 bases at J; junction bases unmatched: 9. CDR3 in amino acids: CASSRTGTEKNIQYF. For the CDR3, the DNA is TGTGCCAGCAGTAGGACCGGGACAGAAAAAAACATTCAGTACTTC.

The rearrangement links TRBV7-8 to TRBJ2-1; 14 nucleotides line up with TRBD2. The CDR3 runs to 16 residues. Looked up from germline, CDR1 is SGHVS and CDR2 is FQNEAQ. Unmatched junction bases numbered 3, after V lost 5 bases and J lost 3 bases. The chain's CDR3 is CASSTGTSGSYNEQFF. CDR3 bases: TGTGCCAGCAGCACAGGGACTAGCGGGAGCTACAATGAGCAGTTCTTC.

As DNA, the CDR3 is TGCGCCAGCAGTGATCCCGGCACAGATACGCAGTATTTT. This gives the protein CASSDPGTDTQYF. The J gene is TRBJ2-3, the V gene TRBV10-2, with D uncertain. V was pared by 3 bases and J by 1 base, with 5 bases between. The CDR3 has 13 amino acids. Germline assignment: CDR1 WSHSY and CDR2 SAAADI.